This TCR beta chain was sequenced for a study of hypomethylating agent response in myelodysplastic syndrome. For the study at large: Patients with myelodysplastic syndrome were 8 or 9 male and 2 female. Mean age was around 70 +/- 6 years; diploid cytogenetics predominated.

T-cell subsets were not sorted; bulk bone marrow was analyzed. CDR3 length: 12 residues. V was cut by 5 bases and J by 3 bases, with 8 bases left in between. Germline-derived CDR1 and CDR2 are SGHVS and FNYEAQ. With regard to this clone: Antigen unknown.

General study results and limits: The cohort was small, with only 10 to 12 patients analyzed.

Clones were sequenced by immunoSEQ multiplex PCR, and TCRdb holds only the in-frame ones, with some missing. In the table there are approximately 2,300 clones, approximately 82% of which are singletons. V usage is TRBV7-6 and J usage is TRBJ2-7; D uncertain. Material: bone marrow, obtained before or after starting hypomethylating agent treatment for myelodysplastic syndrome (not recorded which). The source of this sequence is a human donor with myelodysplastic syndrome. The CDR3 here is CASSDDIYEQYF. The CDR3 DNA reads as TGTGCCAGCAGCGACGACATCTACGAGCAGTACTTC. Variable domain in full (rest from reference TRBV7-6 and TRBJ2-7): GAGVSQSPRYKVTKRGQDVALRCDPISGHVSLYWYRQALGQGPEFLTYFNYEAQQDKSGLPNDRFSAERPEGSISTLTIQRTEQRDSAMYRCASSDDIYEQYFGPGTRLTVT.